The TCR beta chain under discussion was sequenced for a study of graft-versus-host responses after intestinal transplantation. Study overall: Those transplanted obtained multivisceral, liver-intestinal, or isolated intestinal grafts. Tacrolimus plus steroids were given to all recipients for around three years, preceded by anti-thymocyte globulin induction.

Method: immunoSEQ multiplex PCR; TCRdb's copy keeps in-frame clones and lacks some. The sample contains about 89,000 clones, 91% of which appear only once. Findings of the study overall: Ileal or blood samples showed some GvH clones first, and such clones were also found in recipient marrow.

In regard to this clone: Its antigen is as yet unknown.

Germline V CDR1 and CDR2: SGHTA, FQGNSA. Trimming stripped 2 bases from V and 2 bases from J, with 12 bases between. The CDR3 spans 15 residues. The sequencing used unstimulated CD4+ T cells sorted from spleen or lymph node cells, collected before intestinal transplant. The chain combines TRBV7-2 with TRBJ2-5; D is unclear. The sequence came from a human donor who received an intestinal transplant. The CDR3, as DNA: TGTGCCAGCAGCTTACGGGTCCCGGCACAAGAGACCCAGTACTTC. It encodes CASSLRVPAQETQYF.